The 8 T cell receptor beta chains presented below share a single source sample, sequenced in a study of regulatory T cells in long-lasting Graves disease. Researchers made TCR beta libraries by using iRepertoire HTBI primers and running Arm-PCR on CDR3 regions. TCRdb fed the multiplex PCR reads into MiXCR, producing one record per CDR3 protein. This sample has roughly 520,000 distinct CDR3 sequences, with around 12% found just once. This sample's time point: newly diagnosed GD, antithyroid drugs for less than 3 months. Extracted RNA from PBMCs served as the source of the TCR library. This same sample was also taken into another study, of T cells in Graves' hyperthyroidism and ophthalmopathy.

The sample here was peripheral blood mononuclear cells (PBMCs), taken at new diagnosis, from a patient treated with antithyroid drugs. The receptors stem from a woman aged 25 to 39 with Graves disease.

This clonotype has at least ten counts. The rearrangement joins TRBV6-8 to TRBJ2-1; no clear D gene. Germline CDR1 and CDR2: MNHGY and SAAAGT. Trimming took off 7 bases at V and 5 bases at J, with 12 bases between the two ends. This CDR3 comprises 13 residues. CDR3 sequence reads: CASTITINNEQFF. The DNA of the CDR3 is TGTGCCAGCACCATCACTATCAACAATGAGCAGTTCTTC.

Worth noting for this clonotype: A much bigger clone sits one base away, suggesting this may be a read error. This chain links TRBV30 with TRBJ2-7, with D unresolved. Trimming stripped 0 bases from V and 3 bases from J, with 9 bases between. The CDR3 contains 13 residues. Germline V CDR1 and CDR2: GTSNPN, SVGIG (reference sequence). CDR3 DNA sequence: TGTGCCTGGAGTGTATGTGGAAACTACGAGCAGTACTTC. Translating gives CAWSVCGNYEQYF.

This chain uses TRBV30 with TRBJ1-1; 9 nucleotides line up with TRBD1. Germline V lookup: CDR1 GTSNPN, CDR2 SVGIG (reference sequence). The CDR3 contains 14 residues. V lost 4 bases to trimming and J lost 5 bases; unmatched junction nucleotides: 8. The CDR3 DNA follows: TGTGCCTGGAAGGGACAGGGTGTAGGGACTGAAGCTTTCTTT. Translating it yields CAWKGQGVGTEAFF.

This clonotype was counted ten times or more. The CDR3 is CASSEARRFTYGYTF. CDR3 bases: TGTGCCAGCAGTGAAGCCCGAAGGTTCACTTATGGCTACACCTTC. The chain uses TRBV2 and TRBJ1-2; D uncertain. CDR3 length equals 15 residues. Trimming took 0 bases from V and 5 from J, leaving 13 bases between them. Germline values: CDR1 SNHLY, CDR2 FYNNEI.

This clonotype was seen at least ten times. The rearrangement uses TRBV3-1 and TRBJ2-1; TRBD2 matches 9 bases. The germline V gene encodes CDR1 LGHDT and CDR2 YNNKEL (reference sequence). This CDR3 has 15 residues. V trimming: 0 bases; J trimming: 7 bases; junction bases outside the gene matches: 4. Written as DNA, the CDR3 is TGTGCCAGCAGCCAAGATGCGGGAGGGGTAAATGAGCAGTTCTTC. It specifies CASSQDAGGVNEQFF.

A remark on this clonotype: Just one base apart from a much larger clone, this may be a read error. The chain combines TRBV14 with TRBJ2-4; TRBD2 aligns across 14 bases. Unmatched junction bases numbered 7, after V lost 4 bases and J lost 2 bases. The germline V gene encodes CDR1 SGHDN and CDR2 FVKESK. The length of the CDR3 is 18 residues. CDR3 nucleotide sequence: TGTGCCAGCAGCCGACTAGCGGGAGGGCCTGTATCCAAAAACATTCAGTACTTC. Translated: CASSRLAGGPVSKNIQYF. The variable domain in full, completed from reference TRBV14 and TRBJ2-4, reads EAGVTQFPSHSVIEKGQTVTLRCDPISGHDNLYWYRRVMGKEIKFLLHFVKESKQDESGMPNNRFLAERTGGTYSTLKVQPAELEDSGVYFCASSRLAGGPVSKNIQYFGAGTRLSVL.

This clonotype was counted at least ten times. The chain has TRBV12-3 or TRBV12-4 and TRBJ2-1; 13 bases match TRBD2. J was trimmed by 9 bases and V by 5 bases; bases with no gene match: 4. The CDR3 has 14 residues. CDR3 sequence (DNA): TGTGCCAGCAGTGGGACTAGCGGGATTTTTGAGCAGTTCTTC. Translated, it gives CASSGTSGIFEQFF.

This clonotype turned up a few times. The chain combines TRBV7-7 with TRBJ1-1, with a possible D match to TRBD1 (5 bases). From germline, CDR1 is SSHAT and CDR2 FNYEAQ (reference sequence). The CDR3 consists of 16 residues. V lost 5 bases and J 4 bases, leaving 20 bases between the germline ends. CDR3 sequence reads: CASSHKGNAGLTEAFF. CDR3 coding DNA: TGTGCCAGCAGCCACAAGGGGAATGCAGGGCTCACTGAAGCTTTCTTT.